The source of this T cell receptor beta chain is a study of blood T cell repertoires in COVID-19. At the level of the study: The United States, Italy and Spain provided the acute and convalescent COVID-19 samples. Sample material is recorded as cDNA or gDNA derived from T cells, B-cell-depleted T cells, or PBMCs.

As originally analysed: Reference gene primer amplification gave nucleated cell count estimates. TCRdb's table, derived via immunoSEQ multiplex PCR, lists solely in-frame clones and lacks some. V, J and clone size were drawn from that table, and D and trimming were deduced from the DNA. The sample records approximately 300,000 clones, 87% being singletons. This clone came up a few times. This CDR3 spans 11 amino acids. Sample: peripheral blood. This chain links TRBV12-1 with TRBJ1-1. TRBV12-1 is noted as a pseudogene. The clonotype comes from a woman in her 50s who had recovered from COVID-19. CDR3 loop: CASSLNREAFF. CDR3 in DNA: TGTGCCAGCAGCTTGAATAGAGAAGCTTTCTTT.